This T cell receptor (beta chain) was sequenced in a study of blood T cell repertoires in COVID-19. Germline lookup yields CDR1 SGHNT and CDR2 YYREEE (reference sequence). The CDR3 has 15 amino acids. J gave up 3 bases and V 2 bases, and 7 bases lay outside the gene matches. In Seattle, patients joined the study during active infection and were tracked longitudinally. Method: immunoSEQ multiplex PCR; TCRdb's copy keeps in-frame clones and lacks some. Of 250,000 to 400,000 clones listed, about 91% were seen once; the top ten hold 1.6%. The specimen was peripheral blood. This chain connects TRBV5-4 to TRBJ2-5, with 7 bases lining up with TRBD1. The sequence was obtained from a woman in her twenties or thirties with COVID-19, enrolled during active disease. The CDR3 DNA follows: TGTGCCAGCAGCTTCTTACACAGGGGTGAAGAGACCCAGTACTTC. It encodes CASSFLHRGEETQYF. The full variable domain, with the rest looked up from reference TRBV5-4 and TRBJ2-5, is ETGVTQSPTHLIKTRGQQVTLRCSSQSGHNTVSWYQQALGQGPQFIFQYYREEENGRGNFPPRFSGLQFPNYSSELNVNALELDDSALYLCASSFLHRGEETQYFGPGTRLLVL.